The clone carrying this T cell receptor beta chain was seen only once. This sample is part of a study of blood T cell repertoires in COVID-19. In the study overall: Acute-phase and convalescent COVID-19 samples originated in the United States, Italy and Spain. Sample material is recorded as cDNA or gDNA derived from T cells, B-cell-depleted T cells, or PBMCs.

Authors' analysis steps: It was from reference gene primer amplification that nucleated cell counts were estimated. The method was immunoSEQ multiplex PCR; TCRdb's version includes in-frame clones alone and lacks a portion of them. That table supplies the V and J calls and clone size; D and trimming were determined from the DNA. The table records 200,000 to 250,000 clones, roughly nine tenths of them present only once. The clonotype was recovered from a man in his 60s with COVID-19, enrolled during active disease. The sample consisted of peripheral blood.

This chain's CDR3 is CASSESGQGNTEAFF. In DNA form, the CDR3 reads TGCGCCAGCAGTGAGTCGGGACAGGGGAACACTGAAGCTTTCTTT. V gene TRBV10-2 combines with J gene TRBJ1-1, with 9 bases fitting TRBD1. The V gene's germline CDR1 is WSHSY and CDR2 SAAADI. The CDR3 sequence is 15 residues long. V lost 0 bases, J lost 1 base, and 0 bases stayed unmatched.